This T cell receptor (beta chain) was profiled in a study of CD8+ T cells in alopecia areata. Study-wide results and limits: Treatment with tofacitinib significantly lowered scalp clonality and reduced expanded CD8+ clones among the top 100. Scalp sample sequencing also detects resident alphabeta T cells of normal skin.

This clone occurred once. What it binds is unknown. Per germline, CDR1 SGHRS and CDR2 YFSETQ. V lost 4 bases to trimming and J lost 3 bases, with 13 bases between them. CDR3 length: 14 residues. Documented treatment: oral pan-JAK inhibitor, 5-10 mg twice daily. cDNA serving as the sequencing template came from extracted, reverse transcribed RNA. Assay: immunoSEQ multiplex PCR; the TCRdb copy retains only in-frame clones and omits some. The sample lists about 160,000 clones, roughly two thirds occurring once. The chain links TRBV5-1 to TRBJ2-5; tentative D call: TRBD2 (6 bases). The sequences come from CD4+ T cells sorted from blood, collected at week 4, from a patient treated with tofacitinib. This clonotype was obtained from a human donor with alopecia areata. CDR3 sequence reads: CASSQPTSKETQYF. Here the CDR3 DNA reads TGCGCCAGCAGCCAACCGACTAGTAAAGAGACCCAGTACTTC.